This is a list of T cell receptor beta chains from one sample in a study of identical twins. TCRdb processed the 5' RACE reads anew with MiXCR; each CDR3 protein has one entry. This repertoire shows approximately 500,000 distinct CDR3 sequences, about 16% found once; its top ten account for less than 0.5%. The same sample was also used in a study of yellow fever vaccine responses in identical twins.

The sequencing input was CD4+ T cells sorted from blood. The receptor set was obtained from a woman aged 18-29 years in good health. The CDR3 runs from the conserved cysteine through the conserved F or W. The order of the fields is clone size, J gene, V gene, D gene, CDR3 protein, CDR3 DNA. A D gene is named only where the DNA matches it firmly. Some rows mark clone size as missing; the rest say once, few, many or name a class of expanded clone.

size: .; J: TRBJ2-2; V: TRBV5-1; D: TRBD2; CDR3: CASSLALAGQTGELFF; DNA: TGCGCCAGCAGCTTGGCACTAGCGGGTCAAACCGGGGAGCTGTTTTTT
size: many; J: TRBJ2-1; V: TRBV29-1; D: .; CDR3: CSVDLQTLFF; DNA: TGCAGCGTTGACCTGCAGACTCTGTTCTTC
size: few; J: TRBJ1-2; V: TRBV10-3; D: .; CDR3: CAISLAPGGEGYTF; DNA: TGTGCCATCAGCCTAGCGCCGGGCGGTGAGGGCTACACCTTC
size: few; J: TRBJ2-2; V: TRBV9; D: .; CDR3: CASSGGGHTGELFF; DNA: TGTGCCAGCAGCGGGGGAGGACACACCGGGGAGCTGTTTTTT
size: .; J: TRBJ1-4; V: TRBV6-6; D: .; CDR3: CASRTPGEKLFF; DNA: TGTGCCAGCAGAACCCCCGGTGAAAAACTGTTTTTT
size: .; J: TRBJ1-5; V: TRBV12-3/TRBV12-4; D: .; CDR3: CASSLRGGVQHF; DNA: TGTGCCAGCAGTTTAAGGGGCGGGGTCCAGCATTTT
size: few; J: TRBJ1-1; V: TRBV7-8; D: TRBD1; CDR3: CASSQLGGRTNTEAFF; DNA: TGTGCCAGCAGCCAATTAGGGGGCAGGACGAACACTGAAGCTTTCTTT
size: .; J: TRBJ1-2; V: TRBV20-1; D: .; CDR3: CSASGSALSYGYTF; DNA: TGCAGTGCTAGTGGTTCAGCTTTAAGCTATGGCTACACCTTC
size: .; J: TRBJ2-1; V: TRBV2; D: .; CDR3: CASSEQPKQFF; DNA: TGTGCCAGCAGTGAACAACCGAAGCAGTTCTTC
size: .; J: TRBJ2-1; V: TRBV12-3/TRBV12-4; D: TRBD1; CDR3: CASSPGDRVYHEQFF; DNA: TGTGCCAGCAGCCCAGGGGACAGGGTTTACCATGAGCAGTTCTTC
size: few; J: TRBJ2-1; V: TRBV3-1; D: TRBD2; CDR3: CASTLSGSYNEQFF; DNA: TGTGCCAGCACCCTTAGCGGGAGTTACAATGAGCAGTTCTTC